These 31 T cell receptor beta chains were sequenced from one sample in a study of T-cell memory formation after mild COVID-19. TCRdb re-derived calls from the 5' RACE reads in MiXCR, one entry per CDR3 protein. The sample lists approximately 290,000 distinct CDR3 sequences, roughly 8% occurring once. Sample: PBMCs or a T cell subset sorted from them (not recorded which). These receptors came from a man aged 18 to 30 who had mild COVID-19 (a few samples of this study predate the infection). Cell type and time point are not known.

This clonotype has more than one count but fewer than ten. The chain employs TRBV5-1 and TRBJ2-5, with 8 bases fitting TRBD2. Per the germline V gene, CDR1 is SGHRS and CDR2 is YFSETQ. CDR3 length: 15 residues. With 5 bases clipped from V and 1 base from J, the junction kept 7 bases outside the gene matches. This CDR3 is CASSRGGASQETQYF. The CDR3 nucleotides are TGCGCCAGCAGTCGGGGGGGCGCCTCCCAAGAGACCCAGTACTTC.

The CDR3 sequence: CASSQPWERADGYQETQYF. The CDR3, as DNA: TGCGCCAGCAGCCAGCCCTGGGAGCGGGCGGACGGCTACCAAGAGACCCAGTACTTC. The rearrangement links TRBV4-1 to TRBJ2-5; tentative D call: TRBD2 (6 bases). Looked up from germline, CDR1 is MGHRA and CDR2 is YSYEKL. The ends were cut back, 3 bases at V and 0 bases at J, with 23 bases in the middle. The CDR3 totals 19 residues.

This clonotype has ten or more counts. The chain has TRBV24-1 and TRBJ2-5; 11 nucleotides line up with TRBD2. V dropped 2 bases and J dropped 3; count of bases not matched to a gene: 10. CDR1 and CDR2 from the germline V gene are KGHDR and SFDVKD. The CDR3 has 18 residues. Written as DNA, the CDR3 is TGTGCCACCAGTGATTGGTCCACCGGACTAGCGGGTGAAGAGACCCAGTACTTC. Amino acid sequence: CATSDWSTGLAGEETQYF.

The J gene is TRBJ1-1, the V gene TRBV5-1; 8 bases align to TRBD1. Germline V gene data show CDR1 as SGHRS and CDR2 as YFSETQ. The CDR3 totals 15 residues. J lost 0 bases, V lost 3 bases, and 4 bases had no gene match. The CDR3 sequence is CASSSGQDLNTEAFF. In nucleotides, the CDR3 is TGCGCCAGCAGCTCGGGACAGGACTTGAACACTGAAGCTTTCTTT.

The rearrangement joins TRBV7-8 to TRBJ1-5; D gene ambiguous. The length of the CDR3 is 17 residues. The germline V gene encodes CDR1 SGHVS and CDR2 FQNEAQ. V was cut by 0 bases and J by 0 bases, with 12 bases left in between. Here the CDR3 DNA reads TGTGCCAGCAGCTTAGCGATCGGGGAGCGTAGCAATCAGCCCCAGCATTTT. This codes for CASSLAIGERSNQPQHF.

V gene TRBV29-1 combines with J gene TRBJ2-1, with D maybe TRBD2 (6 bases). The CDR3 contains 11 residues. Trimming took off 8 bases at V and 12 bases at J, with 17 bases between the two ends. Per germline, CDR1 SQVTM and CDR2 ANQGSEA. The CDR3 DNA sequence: TGCAGCCCGAGAACGGGGGACTGGCAGTTCTTC. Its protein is CSPRTGDWQFF.

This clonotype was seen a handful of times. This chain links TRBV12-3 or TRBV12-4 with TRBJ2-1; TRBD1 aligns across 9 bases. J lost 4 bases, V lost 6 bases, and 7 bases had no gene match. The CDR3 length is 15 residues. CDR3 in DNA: TGTGCCAGCAGCCCCCGGGACAGGGTTTACAATGAGCAGTTCTTC. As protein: CASSPRDRVYNEQFF.

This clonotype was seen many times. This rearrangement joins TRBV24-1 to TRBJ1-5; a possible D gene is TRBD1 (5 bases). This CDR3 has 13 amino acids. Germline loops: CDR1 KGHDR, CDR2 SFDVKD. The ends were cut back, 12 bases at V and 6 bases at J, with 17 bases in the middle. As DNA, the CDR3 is TGTGCCGCAAACCGGGGCGGGGGTCAGCCCCAGCATTTT. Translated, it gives CAANRGGGQPQHF.

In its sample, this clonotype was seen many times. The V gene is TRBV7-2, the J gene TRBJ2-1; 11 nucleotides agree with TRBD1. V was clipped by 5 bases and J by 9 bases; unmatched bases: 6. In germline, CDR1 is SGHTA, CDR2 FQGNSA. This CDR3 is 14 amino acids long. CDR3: CASSRTGGFSEQFF. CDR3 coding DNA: TGTGCCAGCAGCAGGACAGGGGGCTTTAGTGAGCAGTTCTTC.

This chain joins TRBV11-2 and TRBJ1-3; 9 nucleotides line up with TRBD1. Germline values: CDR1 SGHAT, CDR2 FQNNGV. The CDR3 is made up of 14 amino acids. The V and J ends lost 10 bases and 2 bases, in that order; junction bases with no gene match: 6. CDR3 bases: TGTGCCACCAGATGGACAGGGGCTGGAAACACCATATATTTT. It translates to CATRWTGAGNTIYF.

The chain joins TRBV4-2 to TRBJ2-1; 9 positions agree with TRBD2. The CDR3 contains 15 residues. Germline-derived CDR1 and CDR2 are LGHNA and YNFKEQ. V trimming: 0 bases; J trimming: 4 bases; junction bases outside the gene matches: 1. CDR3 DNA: TGTGCCAGCAGCCAAGAGACTAGCGGATACAATGAGCAGTTCTTC. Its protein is CASSQETSGYNEQFF.

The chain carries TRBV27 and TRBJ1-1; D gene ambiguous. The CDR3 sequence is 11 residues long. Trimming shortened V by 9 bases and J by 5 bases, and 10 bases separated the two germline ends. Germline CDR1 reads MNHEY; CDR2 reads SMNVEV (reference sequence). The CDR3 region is CARGGFTEAFF. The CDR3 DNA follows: TGTGCCAGAGGCGGTTTTACTGAAGCTTTCTTT.

The CDR3 reads CASSGRSSYEQYF. CDR3 DNA sequence: TGTGCCAGCAGTGGACGGAGCTCCTACGAGCAGTACTTC. The chain uses TRBV6-5 and TRBJ2-7; D not resolved. CDR1 is MNHEY, CDR2 SVGAGI, per germline. The CDR3 totals 13 residues. V was shortened by 5 bases and J by 0 bases, with 8 bases between the two germline ends.

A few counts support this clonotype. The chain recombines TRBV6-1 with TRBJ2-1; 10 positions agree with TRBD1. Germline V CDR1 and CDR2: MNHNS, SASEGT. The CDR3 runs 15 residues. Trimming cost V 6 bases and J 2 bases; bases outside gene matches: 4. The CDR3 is CASSDRGPPYNEQFF. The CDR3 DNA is TGTGCCAGCAGCGACAGGGGGCCACCCTACAATGAGCAGTTCTTC.

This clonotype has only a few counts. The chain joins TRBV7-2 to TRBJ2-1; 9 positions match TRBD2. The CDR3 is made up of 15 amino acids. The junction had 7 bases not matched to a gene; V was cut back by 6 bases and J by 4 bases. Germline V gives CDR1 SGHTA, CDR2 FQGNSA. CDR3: CASRQRSGGYNEQFF. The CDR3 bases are TGTGCCAGCAGACAAAGGAGCGGGGGGTACAATGAGCAGTTCTTC.

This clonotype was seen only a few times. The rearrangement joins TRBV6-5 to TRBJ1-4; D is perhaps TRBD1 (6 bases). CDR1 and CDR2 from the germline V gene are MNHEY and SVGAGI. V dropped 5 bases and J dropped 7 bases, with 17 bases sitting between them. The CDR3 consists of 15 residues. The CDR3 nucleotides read TGTGCCAGCAGTCCCCAGACCGGGACACCTGAAAAACTGTTTTTT. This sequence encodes CASSPQTGTPEKLFF.

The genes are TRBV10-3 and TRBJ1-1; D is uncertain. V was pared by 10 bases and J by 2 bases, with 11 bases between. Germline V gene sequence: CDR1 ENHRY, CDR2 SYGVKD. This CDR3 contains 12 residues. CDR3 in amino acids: CATTARNTEAFF. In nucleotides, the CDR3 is TGTGCCACCACCGCAAGAAACACTGAAGCTTTCTTT.

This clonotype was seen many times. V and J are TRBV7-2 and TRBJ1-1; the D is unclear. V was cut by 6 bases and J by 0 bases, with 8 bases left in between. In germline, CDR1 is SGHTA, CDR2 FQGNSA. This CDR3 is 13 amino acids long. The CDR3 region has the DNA TGTGCCAGCAGTCGGTCCATGAACACTGAAGCTTTCTTT. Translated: CASSRSMNTEAFF.

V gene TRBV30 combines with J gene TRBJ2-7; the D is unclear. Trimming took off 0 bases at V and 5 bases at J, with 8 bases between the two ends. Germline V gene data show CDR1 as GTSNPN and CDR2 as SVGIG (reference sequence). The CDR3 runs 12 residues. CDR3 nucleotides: TGTGCCTGGAGTGTAGTTGCCCACGAGCAGTACTTC. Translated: CAWSVVAHEQYF.

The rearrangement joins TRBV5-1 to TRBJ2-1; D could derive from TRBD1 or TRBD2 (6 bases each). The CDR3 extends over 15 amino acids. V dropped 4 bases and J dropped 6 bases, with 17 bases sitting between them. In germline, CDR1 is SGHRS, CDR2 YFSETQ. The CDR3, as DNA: TGCGCCAGCAGCCGGGGGACAATCCACCCCAATGAGCAGTTCTTC. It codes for CASSRGTIHPNEQFF.

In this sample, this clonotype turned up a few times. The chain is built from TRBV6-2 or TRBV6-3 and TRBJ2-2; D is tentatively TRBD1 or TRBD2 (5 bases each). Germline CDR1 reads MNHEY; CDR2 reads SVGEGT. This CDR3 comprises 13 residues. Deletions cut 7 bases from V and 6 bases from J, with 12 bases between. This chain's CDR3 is CASTPWGSGELFF. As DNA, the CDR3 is TGTGCCAGCACCCCTTGGGGGTCCGGGGAGCTGTTTTTT.

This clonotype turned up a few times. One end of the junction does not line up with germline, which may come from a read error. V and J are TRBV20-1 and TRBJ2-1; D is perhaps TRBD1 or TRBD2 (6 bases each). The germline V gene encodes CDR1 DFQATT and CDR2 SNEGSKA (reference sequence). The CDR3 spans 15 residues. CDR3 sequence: CIAKGGPLDYNEQFF. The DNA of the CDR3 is TGCATTGCTAAGGGGGGACCCCTAGATTACAATGAGCAGTTCTTC.

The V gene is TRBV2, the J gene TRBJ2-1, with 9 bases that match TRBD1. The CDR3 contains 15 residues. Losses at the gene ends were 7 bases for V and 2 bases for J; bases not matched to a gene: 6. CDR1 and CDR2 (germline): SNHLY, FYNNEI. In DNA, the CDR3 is TGTGCCAGCATAACGGGACAGGGCCCCTACAATGAGCAGTTCTTC. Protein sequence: CASITGQGPYNEQFF.

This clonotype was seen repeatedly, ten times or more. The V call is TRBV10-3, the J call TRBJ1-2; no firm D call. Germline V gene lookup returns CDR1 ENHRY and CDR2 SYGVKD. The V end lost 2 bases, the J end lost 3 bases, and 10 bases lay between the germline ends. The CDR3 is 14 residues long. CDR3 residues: CAISEDREDYGYTF. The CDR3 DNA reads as TGTGCCATCAGTGAGGACCGGGAAGACTATGGCTACACCTTC.

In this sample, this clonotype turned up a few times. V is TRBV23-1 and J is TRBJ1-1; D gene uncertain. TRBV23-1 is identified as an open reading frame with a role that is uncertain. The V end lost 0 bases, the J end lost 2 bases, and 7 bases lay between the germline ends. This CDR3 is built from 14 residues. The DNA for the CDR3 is TGCGCCAGCAGTCAATCGGCGGGAAACACTGAAGCTTTCTTT. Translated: CASSQSAGNTEAFF.

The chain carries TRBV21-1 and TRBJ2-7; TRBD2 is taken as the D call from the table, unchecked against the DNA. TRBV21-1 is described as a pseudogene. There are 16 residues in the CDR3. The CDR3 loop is CASSNGTSGGPYEQYV. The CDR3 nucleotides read TGTGCCAGCAGCAATGGGACTAGCGGGGGACCCTACGAGCAGTACGTC.

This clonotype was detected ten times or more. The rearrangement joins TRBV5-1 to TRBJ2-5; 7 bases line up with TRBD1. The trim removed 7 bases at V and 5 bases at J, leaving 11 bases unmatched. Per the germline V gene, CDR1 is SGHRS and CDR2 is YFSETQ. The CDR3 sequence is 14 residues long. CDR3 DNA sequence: TGCGCCAGCCGATCAGGGGGTTTCATGGAGACCCAGTACTTC. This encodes CASRSGGFMETQYF.

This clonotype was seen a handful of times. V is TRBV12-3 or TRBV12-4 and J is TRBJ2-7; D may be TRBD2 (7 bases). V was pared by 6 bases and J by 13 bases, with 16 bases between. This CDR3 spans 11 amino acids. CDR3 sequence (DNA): TGTGCCAGCAGCGAAACAGGGAGGGTTTACTTC. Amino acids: CASSETGRVYF.

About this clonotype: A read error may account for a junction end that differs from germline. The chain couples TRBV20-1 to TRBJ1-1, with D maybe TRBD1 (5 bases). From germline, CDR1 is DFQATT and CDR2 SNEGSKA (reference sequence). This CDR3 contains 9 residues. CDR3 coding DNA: TGCAGTGCTAGCACATTGGGGGGTTTT. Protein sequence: CSASTLGGF.

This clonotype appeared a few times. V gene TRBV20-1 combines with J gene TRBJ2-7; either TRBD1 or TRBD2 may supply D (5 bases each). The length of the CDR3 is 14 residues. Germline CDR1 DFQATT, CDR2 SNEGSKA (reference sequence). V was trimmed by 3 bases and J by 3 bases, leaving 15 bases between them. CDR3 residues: CSASSVGRDYEQYF. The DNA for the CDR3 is TGCAGTGCTAGTAGCGTGGGCAGGGACTACGAGCAGTACTTC.

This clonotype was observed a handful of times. DNA for the CDR3: TGTGCCAGTAGTTTCCGGACAGACCAGCCCCAGCATTTT. Its translation is CASSFRTDQPQHF. The chain employs TRBV19 and TRBJ1-5, with D perhaps TRBD1 (6 bases). Trimming took 5 bases from V and 7 from J, leaving 12 bases between them. CDR3 length: 13 residues. The germline V gene encodes CDR1 LNHDA and CDR2 SQIVND (reference sequence).